These T cell receptor beta chains were read from a single sample in a study of cytomegalovirus exposure and HLA in healthy donors. The table came from immunoSEQ multiplex PCR; TCRdb's copy has only in-frame clones and leaves some out. The sample includes about 200,000 clones, around 87% of them seen just once. The sample taken for sequencing was PBMCs. These receptors came from a man aged 25 to 40 in good health and CMV-seronegative. CDR3s include the opening cysteine and the closing phenylalanine or tryptophan. The order of the fields is clone size, J gene, D gene, V gene, CDR3 protein, CDR3 DNA. The D gene is left open where the match is weak. Clone size is stated in some rows and not others, as once, few, many or a class when expanded.

>NA|TRBJ1-1|TRBD1|TRBV18
CASSLRQGAGTEAFF
TGTGCCAGCTCACTCCGACAGGGGGCTGGTACTGAAGCTTTCTTT
>NA|TRBJ2-2|TRBD2|TRBV7-9
CSSSWRGDRGTGELFF
TGTTCCAGCAGCTGGCGGGGGGACCGGGGCACCGGGGAGCTGTTTTTT
>NA|TRBJ1-2|NA|TRBV18
CASSQTAQGGYTF
TGTGCCAGCTCCCAAACGGCGCAGGGAGGCTACACCTTC
>once|TRBJ2-5|TRBD1|TRBV19
CASSTTGGLETQYF
TGTGCCAGTAGTACAACAGGGGGCTTGGAGACCCAGTACTTC
>NA|TRBJ2-7|NA|TRBV7-9
CSSSLARQVGIYEQYF
TGTTCCAGCAGCTTAGCTCGACAGGTCGGGATCTACGAGCAGTACTTC
>NA|TRBJ1-2|NA|TRBV27
CASSLDSVYGYTF
TGTGCCAGCAGTTTAGACAGCGTCTATGGCTACACCTTC
>once|TRBJ2-1|TRBD1|TRBV28
CASTLGAGGSYNEQFF
TGTGCCAGCACCCTGGGGGCAGGGGGCTCCTACAATGAGCAGTTCTTC
>few|TRBJ2-7|TRBD2|TRBV5-1
CASSLLARSYEQYF
TGCGCCAGCAGCTTACTAGCGCGGTCCTACGAGCAGTACTTC
>NA|TRBJ2-7|NA|TRBV4-1
CASTGRVGEQYF
TGCGCCAGCACCGGCAGGGTGGGCGAGCAGTACTTC
>few|TRBJ2-5|TRBD1|TRBV6-6
CASSLRGPQETQYF
TGTGCCAGCAGTCTCAGGGGGCCTCAAGAGACCCAGTACTTC
>NA|TRBJ2-7|NA|TRBV5-1
CASSLAGREEQYF
TGCGCCAGCAGCTTGGCCGGGCGGGAAGAGCAGTACTTC
>once|TRBJ2-3|NA|TRBV27
CASKLQRTDDTSTDTQYF
TGTGCCAGTAAACTGCAACGGACAGACGATACTAGCACAGATACGCAGTATTTT
>NA|TRBJ2-2|NA|TRBV30
CAWIRGNTGELFF
TGTGCCTGGATCAGGGGTAACACCGGGGAGCTGTTTTTT
>NA|TRBJ1-5|TRBD1|TRBV15
CATSENRGLGQPQHF
TGTGCCACCAGCGAAAACAGGGGGCTAGGGCAGCCCCAGCATTTT
>NA|TRBJ2-2|TRBD2|TRBV28
CASSFPSGGDLTGELFF
TGTGCCAGCAGTTTCCCCAGCGGGGGGGATCTAACCGGGGAGCTGTTTTTT
>few|TRBJ2-7|TRBD1|TRBV7-8
CASSTRDRGVGEQYF
TGTGCCAGCAGCACTCGGGACAGGGGGGTCGGCGAGCAGTACTTC
>NA|TRBJ2-3|NA|TRBV11-2
CASSFRHTSTDTQYF
TGTGCCAGCAGCTTCCGACACACCAGCACAGATACGCAGTATTTT
>NA|TRBJ1-5|NA|TRBV6-1
CASSESGQNSNQPQHF
TGTGCCAGCAGTGAAAGTGGACAGAATAGCAATCAGCCCCAGCATTTT
>NA|TRBJ2-7|NA|TRBV5-1
CASSLVDGGEQYF
TGCGCCAGCAGCTTGGTCGACGGCGGGGAGCAGTACTTC
>few|TRBJ1-2|TRBD1|TRBV27
CASRLGGVQGDYGYTF
TGTGCCAGCAGGTTGGGAGGGGTACAGGGGGACTATGGCTACACCTTC
>NA|TRBJ1-2|TRBD1|TRBV18
CASSPTGANYGYTF
TGTGCCAGCTCACCTACAGGGGCGAACTATGGCTACACCTTC
>NA|TRBJ2-7|NA|TRBV6-1
CASRSDGRDEQYF
TGTGCCAGCAGATCGGACGGCAGGGACGAGCAGTACTTC